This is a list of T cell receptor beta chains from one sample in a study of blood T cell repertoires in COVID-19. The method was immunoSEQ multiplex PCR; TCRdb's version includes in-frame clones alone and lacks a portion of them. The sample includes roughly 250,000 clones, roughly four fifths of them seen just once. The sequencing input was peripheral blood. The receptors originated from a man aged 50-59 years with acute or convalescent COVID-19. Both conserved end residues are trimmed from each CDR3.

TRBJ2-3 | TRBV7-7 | ASSLSGMSDTQY
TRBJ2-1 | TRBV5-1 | ATKEAGAAYNEQF
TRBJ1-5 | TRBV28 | ASRGAGIYQPQH
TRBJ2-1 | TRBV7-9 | ASSLSSRLADEQF
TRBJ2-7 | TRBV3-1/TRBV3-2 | ASSHGKRLAGGGEQY
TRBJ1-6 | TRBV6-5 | ASSYSGTGESPLH
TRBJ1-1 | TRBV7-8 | ASSLLGQSNTEAF
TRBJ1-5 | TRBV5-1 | ANPRGTGIFQPQH
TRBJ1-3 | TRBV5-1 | ASSAQGDSGNTIY
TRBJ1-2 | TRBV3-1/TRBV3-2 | ASSQVRERYGYT
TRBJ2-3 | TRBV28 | ASTAGTSNTDTQY
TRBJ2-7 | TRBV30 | AWSSVTVEQY
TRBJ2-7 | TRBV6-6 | ASSYGRDEQY
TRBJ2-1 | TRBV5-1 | ASREGQGGNEQF
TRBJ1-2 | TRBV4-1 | ASSRRQDSNYGYT
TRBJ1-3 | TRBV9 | ASSASGQGAPGNTIY
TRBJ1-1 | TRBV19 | ASSMLGQGPNTEAF
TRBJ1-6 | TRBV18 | ASSPPGTGNSPLH
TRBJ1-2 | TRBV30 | AWRDTANYGYT
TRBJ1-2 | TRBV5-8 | ASSHNGNYGYT
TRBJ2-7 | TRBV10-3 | ASQNGVGQGVYEQY
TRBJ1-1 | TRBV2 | ASSYRERGTDTEAF
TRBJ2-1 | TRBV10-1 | ASSDGVGGYNEQF
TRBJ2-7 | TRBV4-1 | ASSQGNTRAVYEQY
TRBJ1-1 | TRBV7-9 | ASSFALAGLYTEAF
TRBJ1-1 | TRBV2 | ASTGQGPQNTEAF
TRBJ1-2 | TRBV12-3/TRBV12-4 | ASSLTGEGGYT
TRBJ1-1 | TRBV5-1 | ASSLARWVQVEAF
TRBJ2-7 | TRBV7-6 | ASSLEVGRAMEQY
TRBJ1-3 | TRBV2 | AVTGTGSGNTIY
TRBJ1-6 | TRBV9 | ASSVEAHVGALH
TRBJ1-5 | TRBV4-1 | ASSQGVTGPNQPQH
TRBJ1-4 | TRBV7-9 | AGDRGGTNEKLF
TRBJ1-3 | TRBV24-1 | ATSDHSRGNTIY
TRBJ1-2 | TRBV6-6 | ASSVRGDRESGYT
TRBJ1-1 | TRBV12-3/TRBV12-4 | ASSLGYTEAF
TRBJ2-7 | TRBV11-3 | ASSWVGQGGYEQY
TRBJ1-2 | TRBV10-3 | AISESADYGYT
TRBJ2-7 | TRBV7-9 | ASSLLGVSSYEQY
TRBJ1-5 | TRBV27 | ASSFQGGNQPQH
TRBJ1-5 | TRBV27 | ASSLWGESQPQH
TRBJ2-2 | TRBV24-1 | ATSDSRTSGRNGELF
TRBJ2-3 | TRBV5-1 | ASRLAGERTDTQY
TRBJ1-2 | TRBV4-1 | ASSQADRTYGYT
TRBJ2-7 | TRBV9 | ASSVGTGQNYEQY
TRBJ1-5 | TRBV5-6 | ASSSDRGNQPQH
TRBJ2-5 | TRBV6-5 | ASSYSGTGGETQY
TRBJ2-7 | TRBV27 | ASSLGIGVGEQY